These 27 T cell receptor beta chains were all obtained from the same sample, sequenced in a study of T-cell reconstitution after alpha-beta-depleted transplantation in children. The library targeted TCRbeta and was prepared with unique molecular identifiers. TCRdb processed the PCR reads anew with MiXCR; each CDR3 protein has one entry. The sample includes approximately 590,000 distinct CDR3 sequences, about 10% seen only once; the top ten take roughly 4%. The sequences come from PBMCs from the stem cell graft donor, collected from the stem cell graft. These receptors were obtained from a human donor who donated a stem cell graft to a child with acute myeloid leukemia.

The sample holds many counts of this clonotype. One end of the junction does not line up with germline, which may come from a read error. This chain uses TRBV11-2 with TRBJ2-1, with 10 bases fitting TRBD2. The CDR3 runs to 16 residues. Germline lookup yields CDR1 SGHAT and CDR2 FQNNGV. The CDR3 DNA reads TGCGCCAGCAGCTTGTCTAGCGGGAGCTCCTACAATGAGCAGTTCTTC. It is translated as CASSLSSGSSYNEQFF.

This clonotype has just a few counts. The V and J genes are TRBV5-1 and TRBJ2-3; D perhaps matches TRBD1 (5 bases). CDR1 and CDR2 from the germline V gene are SGHRS and YFSETQ. Trimming took off 7 bases at V and 2 bases at J, with 23 bases between the two ends. This CDR3 has 17 amino acids. CDR3 coding DNA: TGCGCCAGCGGCAAAACCACAGGTTACCAACTCACAGATACGCAGTATTTT. It is translated as CASGKTTGYQLTDTQYF.

J is TRBJ2-7 and V is TRBV28, with 9 bases identical to TRBD2. This CDR3 is built from 15 residues. V shed 6 bases, J shed 1 base, and the junction held 7 bases outside the gene matches. Germline assignment: CDR1 MDHEN and CDR2 SYDVKM. The CDR3 spells CASSYRTSESYEQYF. In DNA form, the CDR3 reads TGTGCCAGCAGCTACCGGACTAGCGAGTCCTACGAGCAGTACTTC.

This clonotype was observed a few times. Because it lacks the conserved phenylalanine or tryptophan at the end, this CDR3 is likely a read error. CDR3 DNA sequence: TGTGCCAGCAGCTTCCCCCAGGGGGCGAACACTGAAGCTTTCCTT. This translates into CASSFPQGANTEAFL. This rearrangement joins TRBV7-8 to TRBJ1-1; 8 positions match TRBD1. Per the germline V gene, CDR1 is SGHVS and CDR2 is FQNEAQ. With V trimmed by 3 bases and J by 1 base, 4 bases remained unmatched. This CDR3 is built from 15 residues.

The chain recombines TRBV9 with TRBJ1-1, with 10 bases matching TRBD1. J gave up 5 bases and V 4 bases, and 5 bases lay outside the gene matches. Germline lookup yields CDR1 SGDLS and CDR2 YYNGEE. This CDR3 is 14 amino acids long. The CDR3 is CASSPGTGETEAFF. The CDR3 DNA reads TGTGCCAGCAGCCCGGGGACAGGGGAAACTGAAGCTTTCTTT. Drawing the rest from reference TRBV9 and TRBJ1-1, the complete variable domain is DSGVTQTPKHLITATGQRVTLRCSPRSGDLSVYWYQQSLDQGLQFLIQYYNGEERAKGNILERFSAQQFPDLHSELNLSSLELGDSALYFCASSPGTGETEAFFGQGTRLTVV.

This clonotype was counted at least ten times. In DNA form, the CDR3 reads TGTGCCAGCAGCCCGAGCCCCTCCTACGAGCAGTACTTC. It yields the protein CASSPSPSYEQYF. The genes are TRBV4-2 and TRBJ2-7; D is unclear. CDR1 is LGHNA, CDR2 YNFKEQ, per germline. Trimming took 4 bases from V and 0 from J, leaving 7 bases between them. The CDR3 is 13 residues long.

Only a few counts were recorded for this clonotype. The chain joins TRBV7-9 to TRBJ2-1; D may be TRBD1 or TRBD2 (5 bases each). Trimming left V 0 bases short and J 10 bases short, with 10 bases between. CDR3 length equals 13 residues. Per the germline V gene, CDR1 is SEHNR and CDR2 is FQNEAQ (reference sequence). CDR3 coding DNA: TGTGCCAGCAGCTTAGCAAGGGACGGGGAGCAGTTCTTC. Residues: CASSLARDGEQFF.

In this sample, this clonotype turned up a few times. V is TRBV13 and J is TRBJ2-7, with no clear D. In germline, CDR1 is PRHDT, CDR2 FYEKMQ (reference sequence). The CDR3 has 13 residues. Trimming shortened V by 5 bases and J by 4 bases, and 12 bases separated the two germline ends. DNA of the CDR3: TGTGCCAGCAGCCACCAGAACCGGTACGAGCAGTACTTC. It specifies CASSHQNRYEQYF.

The rearrangement uses TRBV7-3 and TRBJ2-1; D possibly corresponds to TRBD2 (5 bases). CDR3 length equals 14 residues. Germline V gene data show CDR1 as SGHTA and CDR2 as FQGTGA. Trimming removed 2 bases from V and 10 bases from J, with 15 bases in between. The CDR3 protein is CASSLLAGEREQFF. The CDR3 nucleotides read TGTGCCAGCAGCTTACTAGCCGGGGAACGGGAGCAGTTCTTC.

In this sample, this clonotype turned up a few times. The rearrangement joins TRBV5-1 to TRBJ2-1; TRBD2 matches at 14 bases. Germline V gene data show CDR1 as SGHRS and CDR2 as YFSETQ. The CDR3 totals 15 residues. V trimming: 4 bases; J trimming: 10 bases; junction bases outside the gene matches: 7. The CDR3: CASSKGLAGDVEQFF. The CDR3, as DNA: TGCGCCAGCAGCAAGGGACTAGCGGGAGACGTGGAGCAGTTCTTC.

This chain connects TRBV9 to TRBJ2-7; D gene ambiguous. Germline V gene sequence: CDR1 SGDLS, CDR2 YYNGEE. There are 14 residues in the CDR3. The V end was cut by 0 bases, the J end by 6 bases, with 13 bases between. CDR3 coding DNA: TGTGCCAGCAGCGTAGGTTCGGCGCCTATCGAGCAGTACTTC. This encodes CASSVGSAPIEQYF.

V is TRBV20-1 and J is TRBJ2-7; no reliable D call. CDR1 DFQATT and CDR2 SNEGSKA come from the germline V gene (reference sequence). Trimming removed 3 bases from V and 3 bases from J, with 15 bases in between. CDR3 length equals 14 residues. CDR3 nucleotides: TGCAGTGCTAGGTGGACGACCCGGGTCTACGAGCAGTACTTC. Encoded protein: CSARWTTRVYEQYF.

This chain links TRBV20-1 with TRBJ2-1; 14 bases are a match to TRBD2. V was pared by 3 bases and J by 9 bases, with 4 bases of the junction left unmatched. CDR1 is DFQATT, CDR2 SNEGSKA, per germline (reference sequence). This CDR3 has 14 amino acids. As DNA, the CDR3 is TGCAGTGCTAGGGGGACTAGCGGGAGCAGTGAGCAGTTCTTC. This sequence encodes CSARGTSGSSEQFF.

In its sample, this clonotype was seen a few times. V and J are TRBV24-1 and TRBJ2-1; 10 nucleotides line up with TRBD2. Germline V gene lookup returns CDR1 KGHDR and CDR2 SFDVKD. V trimming: 3 bases; J trimming: 7 bases; junction bases outside the gene matches: 8. CDR3 length: 16 amino acids. CDR3 coding DNA: TGTGCCACCAGTGATATGAGCGGGAGGGACGCAAATGAGCAGTTCTTC. Translating gives CATSDMSGRDANEQFF.

This clonotype came up a few times. The chain joins TRBV28 to TRBJ2-3; D call uncertain. CDR1 and CDR2 from the germline V gene are MDHEN and SYDVKM. The CDR3 totals 15 residues. Trimming took 10 bases from V and 3 from J, leaving 20 bases between them. The CDR3 reads CATLGMVQKTDTQYF. The CDR3 DNA follows: TGTGCCACCTTGGGGATGGTACAGAAAACAGATACGCAGTATTTT.

This chain uses TRBV7-2 with TRBJ2-5; tentative D call: TRBD2 (5 bases). CDR3 length equals 14 residues. V lost 7 bases, J lost 4 bases, and 16 bases lay in between. CDR1 is SGHTA, CDR2 FQGNSA, per germline. The CDR3 loop reads CASIEDPAGETQYF. The CDR3 nucleotides read TGTGCCAGCATCGAAGACCCGGCGGGAGAGACCCAGTACTTC.

This clonotype was seen more than once but under ten times. This sequence joins TRBV7-9 and TRBJ1-6; D gene unclear. V was cut by 5 bases and J by 7 bases, with 9 bases left in between. CDR1 is SEHNR and CDR2 is FQNEAQ in the germline V gene (reference sequence). CDR3 length equals 13 residues. The CDR3 loop reads CASSTDGNSPLHF. In nucleotides, the CDR3 is TGTGCCAGCAGCACGGACGGGAATTCACCCCTCCACTTT.

This clonotype has a handful of counts. V is TRBV12-3 or TRBV12-4 and J is TRBJ2-1; 13 bases align to TRBD2. The trim removed 6 bases at V and 9 bases at J, leaving 11 bases unmatched. The CDR3 sequence is 16 residues long. CDR3 bases: TGTGCCAGCAGCCCCTGGAGGACTAGCGGGAGTGGTGAGCAGTTCTTC. This gives the protein CASSPWRTSGSGEQFF.

V and J are TRBV29-1 and TRBJ1-4; D ambiguous. CDR1 is SQVTM and CDR2 is ANQGSEA in the germline V gene. Trimming removed 7 bases from V and 8 bases from J, with 17 bases in between. The CDR3 runs to 13 residues. CDR3 protein: CSAWSGIGEKLFF. As DNA, the CDR3 is TGCAGCGCCTGGAGTGGAATTGGGGAAAAACTGTTTTTT.

Ten or more counts support this clonotype. The chain has TRBV12-3 or TRBV12-4 and TRBJ2-7; TRBD2 agrees at 14 bases. The CDR3 is 15 residues long. V dropped 6 bases and J dropped 6; count of bases not matched to a gene: 7. In DNA form, the CDR3 reads TGTGCCAGCAGGACCGGGACTAGCGGGAGTCGCGAGCAGTACTTC. This codes for CASRTGTSGSREQYF.

The chain links TRBV5-5 to TRBJ2-3; tentatively, D is TRBD2 (5 bases). CDR3 length: 14 residues. CDR1 and CDR2 (germline): SGHKS, YYEKEE (reference sequence). Trimming left V 3 bases short and J 1 base short, with 9 bases between. The CDR3 region has the DNA TGTGCCAGCAGCTGGGAGCCGGGCACAGATACGCAGTATTTT. As protein: CASSWEPGTDTQYF. The full variable domain, rest sourced from reference TRBV5-5 and TRBJ2-3, is DAGVTQSPTHLIKTRGQQVTLRCSPISGHKSVSWYQQVLGQGPQFIFQYYEKEERGRGNFPDRFSARQFPNYSSELNVNALLLGDSALYLCASSWEPGTDTQYFGPGTRLTVL.

This clonotype was found a few times. This chain links TRBV29-1 with TRBJ2-7, with 10 bases fitting TRBD2. The trim removed 6 bases at V and 3 bases at J, leaving 5 bases unmatched. The germline CDR1 and CDR2 sequences are SQVTM and ANQGSEA. CDR3 length: 13 residues. The CDR3 sequence is CSVGRTSGYEQYF. The CDR3 DNA reads TGCAGCGTAGGCAGGACTAGCGGCTACGAGCAGTACTTC.

This clonotype was observed a few times. The chain joins TRBV28 to TRBJ2-4, with D maybe TRBD2 (5 bases). In germline, CDR1 is MDHEN, CDR2 SYDVKM. The length of the CDR3 is 13 residues. Between the trimmed V and J ends, which lost 6 bases and 7 bases, there was a span of 13 bases. The CDR3 reads CASSVGGLNIQYF. The CDR3 DNA reads as TGTGCCAGCAGCGTCGGCGGGCTGAACATTCAGTACTTC.

Only a few counts were recorded for this clonotype. This chain links TRBV7-9 with TRBJ2-5; D tentatively reads TRBD1 or TRBD2 (5 bases each). V was cut by 1 base and J by 4 bases, with 16 bases left in between. Germline V lookup: CDR1 SEHNR, CDR2 FQNEAQ (reference sequence). This CDR3 is 16 amino acids long. Written as DNA, the CDR3 is TGTGCCAGCAGCTTAGAAGGCTCCCAGAGGGGAGAGACCCAGTACTTC. The encoded protein is CASSLEGSQRGETQYF.

A remark on this clonotype: At one end, the junction sequence differs from germline, possibly due to a read error. The chain joins TRBV7-7 to TRBJ2-5; 7 bases align to TRBD1. CDR1 and CDR2 (germline): SSHAT, FNYEAQ (reference sequence). The CDR3 is made up of 15 amino acids. CDR3 residues: CASSLNVGGGETQYF. CDR3 nucleotides: TGTGCTAGCAGCTTAAACGTAGGGGGCGGAGAGACCCAGTACTTC.

In its sample, this clonotype was seen many times. The rearrangement joins TRBV28 to TRBJ2-3; the D is unclear. V was clipped by 5 bases and J by 0 bases, with 15 bases between them. CDR3 length equals 16 residues. Germline CDR1 is MDHEN and CDR2 is SYDVKM. The CDR3 loop is CASSPLEVVSTDTQYF. The DNA for the CDR3 is TGTGCCAGCAGTCCCCTAGAGGTGGTCAGCACAGATACGCAGTATTTT.

The gene calls are TRBV20-1 and TRBJ2-5; either TRBD1 or TRBD2 may fit D (6 bases each). There are 15 residues in the CDR3. The germline V and J ends were trimmed by 1 base and 9 bases, with 21 bases remaining between them. From germline, CDR1 is DFQATT and CDR2 SNEGSKA (reference sequence). The CDR3 region is CSARAGASRSEPQYF. CDR3 bases: TGCAGTGCTAGAGCGGGGGCGAGCCGGAGTGAACCCCAGTACTTC.